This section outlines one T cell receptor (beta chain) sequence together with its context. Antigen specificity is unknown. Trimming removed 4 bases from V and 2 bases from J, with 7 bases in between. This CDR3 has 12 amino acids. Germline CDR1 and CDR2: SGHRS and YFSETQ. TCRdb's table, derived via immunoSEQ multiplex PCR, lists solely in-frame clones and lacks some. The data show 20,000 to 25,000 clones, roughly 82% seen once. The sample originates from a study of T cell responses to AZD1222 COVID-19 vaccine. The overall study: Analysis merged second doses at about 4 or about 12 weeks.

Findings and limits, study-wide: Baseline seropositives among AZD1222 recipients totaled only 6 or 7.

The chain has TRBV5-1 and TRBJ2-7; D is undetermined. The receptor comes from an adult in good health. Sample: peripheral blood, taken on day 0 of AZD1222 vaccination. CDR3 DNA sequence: TGCGCCAGCAGCGTAGGGACCTACGAGCAGTACTTC. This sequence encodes CASSVGTYEQYF.